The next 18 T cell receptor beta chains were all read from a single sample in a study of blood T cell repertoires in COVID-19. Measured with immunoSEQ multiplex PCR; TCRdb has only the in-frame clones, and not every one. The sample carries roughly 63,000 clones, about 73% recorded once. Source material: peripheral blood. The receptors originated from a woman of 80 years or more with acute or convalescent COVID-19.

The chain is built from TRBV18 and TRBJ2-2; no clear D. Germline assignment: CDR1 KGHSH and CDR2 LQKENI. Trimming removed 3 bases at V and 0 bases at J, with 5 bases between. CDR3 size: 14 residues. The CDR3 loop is CASSPFANTGELFF. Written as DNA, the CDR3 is TGTGCCAGCTCACCGTTCGCGAACACCGGGGAGCTGTTTTTT.

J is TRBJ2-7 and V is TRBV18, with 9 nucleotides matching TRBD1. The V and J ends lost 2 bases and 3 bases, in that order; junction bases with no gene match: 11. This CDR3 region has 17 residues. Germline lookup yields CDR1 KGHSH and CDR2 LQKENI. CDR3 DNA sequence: TGTGCCAGCTCACCAGGGAGTGGGACAGGGCCCCTCTACGAGCAGTACTTC. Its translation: CASSPGSGTGPLYEQYF.

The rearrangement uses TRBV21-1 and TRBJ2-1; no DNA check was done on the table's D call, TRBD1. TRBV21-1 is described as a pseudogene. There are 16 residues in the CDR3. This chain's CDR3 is CASSKGQGQEYNEQFF. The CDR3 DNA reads TGTGCCAGCAGCAAAGGGCAGGGACAGGAATACAATGAGCAGTTCTTC.

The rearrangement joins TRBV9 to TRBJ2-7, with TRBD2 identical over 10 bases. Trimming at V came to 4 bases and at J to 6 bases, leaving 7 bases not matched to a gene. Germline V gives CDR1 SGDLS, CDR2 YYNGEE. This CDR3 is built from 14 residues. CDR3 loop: CASSLLSGRGEQYF. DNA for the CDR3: TGTGCCAGCAGCCTCCTCAGCGGGAGGGGCGAGCAGTACTTC.

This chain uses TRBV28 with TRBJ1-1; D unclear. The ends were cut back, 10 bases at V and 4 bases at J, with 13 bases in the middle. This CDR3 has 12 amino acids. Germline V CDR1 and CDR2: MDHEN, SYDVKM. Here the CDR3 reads CATVQYPTEAFF. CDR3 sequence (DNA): TGTGCCACCGTACAATATCCCACTGAAGCTTTCTTT.

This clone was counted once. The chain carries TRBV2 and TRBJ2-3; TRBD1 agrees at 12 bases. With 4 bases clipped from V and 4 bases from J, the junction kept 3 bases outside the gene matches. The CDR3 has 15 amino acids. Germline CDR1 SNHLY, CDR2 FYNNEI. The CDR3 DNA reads TGTGCCAGCAGTGGGGACAGGGGGCGGTCAGATACGCAGTATTTT. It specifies CASSGDRGRSDTQYF.

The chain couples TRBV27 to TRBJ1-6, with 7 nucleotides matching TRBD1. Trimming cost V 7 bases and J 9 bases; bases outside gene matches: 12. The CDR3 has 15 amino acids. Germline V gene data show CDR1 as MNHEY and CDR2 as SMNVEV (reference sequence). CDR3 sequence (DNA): TGTGCCAGCACCCCCGGGGACAGTTTCAGTTCACCCCTCCACTTT. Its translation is CASTPGDSFSSPLHF.

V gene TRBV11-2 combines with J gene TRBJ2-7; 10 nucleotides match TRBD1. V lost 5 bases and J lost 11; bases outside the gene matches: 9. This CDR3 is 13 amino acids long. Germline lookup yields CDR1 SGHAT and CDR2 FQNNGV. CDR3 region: CASSPSGTGEKYF. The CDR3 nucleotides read TGTGCCAGCAGCCCTTCCGGGACAGGGGAAAAGTACTTC.

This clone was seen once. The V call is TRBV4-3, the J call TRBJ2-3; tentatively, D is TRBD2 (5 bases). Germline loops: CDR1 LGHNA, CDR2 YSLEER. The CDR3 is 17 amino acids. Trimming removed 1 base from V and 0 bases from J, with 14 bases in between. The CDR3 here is CASSQGRARGSTDTQYF. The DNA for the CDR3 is TGCGCCAGCAGCCAAGGAAGGGCTCGCGGGAGCACAGATACGCAGTATTTT.

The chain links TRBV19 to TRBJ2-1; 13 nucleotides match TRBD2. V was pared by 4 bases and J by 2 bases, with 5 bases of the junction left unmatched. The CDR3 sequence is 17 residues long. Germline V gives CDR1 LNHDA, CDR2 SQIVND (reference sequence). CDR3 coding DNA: TGTGCCAGTAGTACAACTAGCGGGAGGGCCCCCTACAATGAGCAGTTCTTC. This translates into CASSTTSGRAPYNEQFF.

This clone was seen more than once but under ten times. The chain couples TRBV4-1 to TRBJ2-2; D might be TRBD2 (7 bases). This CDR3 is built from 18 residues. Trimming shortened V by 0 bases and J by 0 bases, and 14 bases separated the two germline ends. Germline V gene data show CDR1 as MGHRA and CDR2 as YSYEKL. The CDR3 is CASSQEGGGGANTGELFF. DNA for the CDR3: TGCGCCAGCAGCCAAGAGGGGGGCGGGGGCGCGAACACCGGGGAGCTGTTTTTT.

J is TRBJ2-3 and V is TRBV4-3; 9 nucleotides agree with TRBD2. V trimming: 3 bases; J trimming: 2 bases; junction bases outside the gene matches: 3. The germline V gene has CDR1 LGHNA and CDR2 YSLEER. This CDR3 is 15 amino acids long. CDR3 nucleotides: TGCGCCAGCAGCCAGTTAGCGGGAGACACAGATACGCAGTATTTT. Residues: CASSQLAGDTDTQYF.

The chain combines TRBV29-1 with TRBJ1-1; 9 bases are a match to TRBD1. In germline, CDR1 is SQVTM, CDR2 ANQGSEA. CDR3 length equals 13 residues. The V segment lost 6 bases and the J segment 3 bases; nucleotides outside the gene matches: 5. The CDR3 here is CSVQGARDTEAFF. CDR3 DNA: TGCAGCGTACAGGGGGCTAGGGACACTGAAGCTTTCTTT. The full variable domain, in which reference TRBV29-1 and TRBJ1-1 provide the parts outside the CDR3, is SAVISQKPSRDICQRGTSLTIQCQVDSQVTMMFWYRQQPGQSLTLIATANQGSEATYESGFVIDKFPISRPNLTFSTLTVSNMSPEDSSIYLCSVQGARDTEAFFGQGTRLTVV.

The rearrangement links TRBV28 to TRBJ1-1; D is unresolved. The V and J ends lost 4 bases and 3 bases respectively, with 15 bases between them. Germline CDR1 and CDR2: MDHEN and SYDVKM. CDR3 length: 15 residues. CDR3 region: CASSSLRRLYTEAFF. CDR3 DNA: TGTGCCAGCAGTTCTCTGAGGAGGTTATACACTGAAGCTTTCTTT.

This chain's CDR3 is CASRHQSGVGNEQFF. The CDR3 DNA is TGTGCCAGCAGGCATCAATCGGGAGTAGGGAATGAGCAGTTCTTC. V is TRBV6-6 and J is TRBJ2-1; D perhaps matches TRBD2 (6 bases). The CDR3 runs to 15 residues. The V and J ends lost 6 bases and 7 bases respectively, with 19 bases between them. Germline CDR1 is MNHNY and CDR2 is SVGAGI (reference sequence).

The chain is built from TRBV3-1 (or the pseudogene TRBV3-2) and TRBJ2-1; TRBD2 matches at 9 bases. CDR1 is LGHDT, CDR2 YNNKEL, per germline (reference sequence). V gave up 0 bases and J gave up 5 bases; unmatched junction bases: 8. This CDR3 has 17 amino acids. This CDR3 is CASSQDGASGKNNEQFF. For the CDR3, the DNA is TGTGCCAGCAGCCAAGATGGTGCTAGCGGGAAAAACAATGAGCAGTTCTTC.

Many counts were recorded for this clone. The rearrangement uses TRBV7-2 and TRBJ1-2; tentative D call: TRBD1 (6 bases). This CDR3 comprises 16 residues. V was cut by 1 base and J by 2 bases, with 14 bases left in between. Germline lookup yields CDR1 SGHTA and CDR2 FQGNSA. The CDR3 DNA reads TGTGCCAGCAGCTTAGACAAAGCCGGGACAAACTATGGCTACACCTTC. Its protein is CASSLDKAGTNYGYTF.

This chain's CDR3 is CASSTSTSGTSGANVLTF. In DNA, the CDR3 is TGTGCCAGTAGTACTTCGACTAGCGGGACAAGTGGGGCCAACGTCCTGACTTTC. The J gene is TRBJ2-6, the V gene TRBV19, with 11 bases matching TRBD2. Germline loops: CDR1 LNHDA, CDR2 SQIVND (reference sequence). This CDR3 comprises 18 residues. V lost 4 bases, J lost 3 bases, and 8 bases stayed unmatched.